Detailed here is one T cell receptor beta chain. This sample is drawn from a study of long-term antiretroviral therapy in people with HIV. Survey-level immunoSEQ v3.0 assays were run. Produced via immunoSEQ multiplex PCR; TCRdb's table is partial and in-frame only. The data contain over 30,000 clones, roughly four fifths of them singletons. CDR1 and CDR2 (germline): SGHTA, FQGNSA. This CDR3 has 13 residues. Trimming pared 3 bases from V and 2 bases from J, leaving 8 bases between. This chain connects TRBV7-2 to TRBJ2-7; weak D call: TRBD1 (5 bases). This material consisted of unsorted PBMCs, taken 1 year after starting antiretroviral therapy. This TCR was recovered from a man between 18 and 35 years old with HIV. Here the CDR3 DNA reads TGTGCCAGCAGCTTGACAGTTACCTACGAGCAGTACTTC. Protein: CASSLTVTYEQYF.